These 17 T cell receptor beta chains were all obtained from the same sample, sequenced in a study of shared clonotypes between healthy human individuals. Assay: immunoSEQ multiplex PCR; the TCRdb copy retains only in-frame clones and omits some. The repertoire consists of over 950,000 clones, with roughly 77% occurring once and the leading ten covering over 0.8%. The sample was memory CD4+ T cells from PBMCs. As to subset: CD45RA-negative fraction. The receptor source for this set is a man younger than 35 in good health. Some clones in this sample may be carry-over from other donors' samples.

The chain has TRBV2 and TRBJ2-7; TRBD2 matches at 8 bases. The CDR3 spans 15 residues. Germline V gene sequence: CDR1 SNHLY, CDR2 FYNNEI. Trimming cost V 2 bases and J 4 bases; bases outside gene matches: 7. The CDR3 DNA reads as TGTGCCAGCAGTGAAAGCGGGGGACCAGGGTACGAGCAGTACTTC. It is translated as CASSESGGPGYEQYF.

The chain links TRBV11-3 to TRBJ2-3; D perhaps matches TRBD1 (5 bases). V shed 0 bases and J shed 3 bases, with 10 bases lying between them. Germline lookup yields CDR1 SGHNT and CDR2 YENEEA. The CDR3 length is 15 residues. CDR3 sequence reads: CASSLDAYRTDTQYF. The CDR3, as DNA: TGTGCCAGCAGCTTAGATGCATACAGGACAGATACGCAGTATTTT. Together with reference TRBV11-3 and TRBJ2-3, the CDR3 gives the full variable domain: EAGVVQSPRYKIIEKKQPVAFWCNPISGHNTLYWYLQNLGQGPELLIRYENEEAVDDSQLPKDRFSAERLKGVDSTLKIQPAELGDSAVYLCASSLDAYRTDTQYFGPGTRLTVL.

The table lists this clone with a count of one. The chain carries TRBV30 and TRBJ2-7, with D hard to call. The CDR3 extends over 12 amino acids. V was trimmed by 1 base and J by 3 bases, leaving 7 bases between them. The V gene's germline CDR1 is GTSNPN and CDR2 SVGIG (reference sequence). The CDR3 region is CAWSAPSYEQYF. The CDR3 DNA reads TGTGCCTGGAGTGCCCCGAGCTACGAGCAGTACTTC.

This chain links TRBV7-2 with TRBJ2-3; D gene ambiguous. The V end lost 4 bases, the J end lost 10 bases, and 18 bases lay between the germline ends. Germline V lookup: CDR1 SGHTA, CDR2 FQGNSA. The CDR3 totals 14 residues. CDR3 residues: CASSSQAQVEAQYF. CDR3 nucleotide sequence: TGTGCCAGCAGCTCTCAGGCTCAGGTTGAGGCGCAGTATTTT.

The chain's CDR3 is CSVADVQETQYF. The CDR3 coding sequence is TGCAGCGTCGCGGACGTCCAAGAGACCCAGTACTTC. The V and J genes are TRBV29-1 and TRBJ2-5, with D hard to call. This CDR3 is built from 12 residues. In germline, CDR1 is SQVTM, CDR2 ANQGSEA. V gave up 6 bases and J gave up 1 base, with 9 bases separating them.

This clone was seen once. The chain has TRBV7-3 and TRBJ2-2, with D possibly being TRBD1 or TRBD2 (5 bases each). Trimming cost V 5 bases and J 7 bases, with 20 bases left between them. The CDR3 runs to 16 residues. Germline loops: CDR1 SGHTA, CDR2 FQGTGA. CDR3 coding DNA: TGTGCCAGCAGCCCCCGCCGGGACCAGGGATTCGGGGAGCTGTTTTTT. Translating it yields CASSPRRDQGFGELFF.

A single count supports this clone. The V and J genes are TRBV18 and TRBJ2-2; D possibly matches TRBD1 or TRBD2 (5 bases each). The V and J ends lost 5 bases and 0 bases respectively, with 13 bases between them. Germline V gene data show CDR1 as KGHSH and CDR2 as LQKENI. This CDR3 spans 16 amino acids. The CDR3 loop reads CASSASGGSNTGELFF. The CDR3 DNA sequence: TGTGCCAGCTCAGCGAGTGGGGGATCGAACACCGGGGAGCTGTTTTTT.

V and J are TRBV7-9 and TRBJ1-1; weak D call: TRBD1 (5 bases). Germline V lookup: CDR1 SEHNR, CDR2 FQNEAQ (reference sequence). V shed 0 bases and J shed 8 bases, with 7 bases lying between them. CDR3 length: 12 residues. The CDR3 here is CASSLARGEAFF. CDR3 DNA: TGTGCCAGCAGCTTAGCGCGGGGCGAAGCTTTCTTT.

J is TRBJ2-1 and V is TRBV6-1; tentatively, D is TRBD1 (6 bases). Trimming pared 4 bases from V and 2 bases from J, leaving 15 bases between. This CDR3 spans 16 amino acids. Germline V gives CDR1 MNHNS, CDR2 SASEGT. The CDR3 DNA sequence: TGTGCCAGCAGTGGAACGGGAAGGACAGCCTACAATGAGCAGTTCTTC. Protein: CASSGTGRTAYNEQFF.

This clone has at least ten counts. The chain is built from TRBV29-1 and TRBJ2-5; D is undetermined. The CDR3 extends over 12 amino acids. V lost 5 bases, J lost 5 bases, and 12 bases lay in between. Germline lookup yields CDR1 SQVTM and CDR2 ANQGSEA. The CDR3: CSVIREAETQYF. CDR3 in DNA: TGCAGCGTTATACGAGAAGCGGAGACCCAGTACTTC.

The chain has TRBV28 and TRBJ2-2; D is undetermined. Germline loops: CDR1 MDHEN, CDR2 SYDVKM. V was clipped by 7 bases and J by 1 base, with 13 bases between them. The CDR3 has 15 amino acids. This CDR3 reads CASTRPGRNTGELFF. Here the CDR3 DNA reads TGTGCCAGCACCCGGCCCGGACGGAACACCGGGGAGCTGTTTTTT.

V usage is TRBV5-1 and J usage is TRBJ1-3; 8 nucleotides align to TRBD1. In germline, CDR1 is SGHRS, CDR2 YFSETQ. Unmatched junction bases numbered 4, after V lost 0 bases and J lost 2 bases. CDR3 length: 16 amino acids. The CDR3 DNA is TGCGCCAGCAGCTTGGACAGGACAGGGCCTGGAAACACCATATATTTT. Its translation: CASSLDRTGPGNTIYF.

J is TRBJ2-3 and V is TRBV5-1, with 15 nucleotides matching TRBD2. The CDR3 contains 15 residues. V shed 7 bases and J 3 bases; nucleotides not matched to a gene: 3. Germline CDR1 reads SGHRS; CDR2 reads YFSETQ. CDR3 residues: CASGGLAGGTDTQYF. The CDR3 coding sequence is TGCGCCAGCGGTGGACTAGCGGGAGGGACAGATACGCAGTATTTT.

A note on this clone: This sample includes further DNA sequences coding for the same CDR3. This sequence joins TRBV5-1 and TRBJ1-1, with D unresolved. This CDR3 has 14 residues. V was shortened by 2 bases and J by 3 bases, with 11 bases between the two germline ends. CDR1 SGHRS and CDR2 YFSETQ come from the germline V gene. CDR3 loop: CASSLGGGDTEAFF. The CDR3 bases are TGCGCCAGCAGCTTAGGCGGAGGAGACACTGAAGCTTTCTTT. Looking up the rest from reference TRBV5-1 and TRBJ1-1 gives the full variable domain: KAGVTQTPRYLIKTRGQQVTLSCSPISGHRSVSWYQQTPGQGLQFLFEYFSETQRNKGNFPGRFSGRQFSNSRSEMNVSTLELGDSALYLCASSLGGGDTEAFFGQGTRLTVV.

CDR3 sequence reads: CASRENGTGFLQPQHF. DNA of the CDR3: TGTGCCAGCAGAGAAAACGGGACAGGGTTTTTGCAGCCCCAGCATTTT. V gene TRBV7-9 combines with J gene TRBJ1-5; TRBD1 matches 9 bases. V lost 6 bases and J lost 7; bases outside the gene matches: 13. CDR1 is SEHNR and CDR2 is FQNEAQ in the germline V gene (reference sequence). The CDR3 totals 16 residues.

This clone was detected only once. The chain couples TRBV15 to TRBJ1-1; D unresolved. Trimming shortened V by 0 bases and J by 1 base, and 6 bases separated the two germline ends. The CDR3 contains 14 residues. From germline, CDR1 is LNHNV and CDR2 YYDKDF (reference sequence). In DNA, the CDR3 is TGTGCCACCAGCAGAGAATACAGGAACACTGAAGCTTTCTTT. Translating it yields CATSREYRNTEAFF.

A few counts support this clone. The chain has TRBV28 and TRBJ1-1; possible D gene TRBD1, 6 bases. Germline V gene sequence: CDR1 MDHEN, CDR2 SYDVKM. The germline V and J ends were trimmed by 7 bases and 0 bases, with 15 bases remaining between them. The CDR3 runs 15 residues. For the CDR3, the DNA is TGTGCCAGCATCACCATGGGGGCCATGAACACTGAAGCTTTCTTT. It translates to CASITMGAMNTEAFF.